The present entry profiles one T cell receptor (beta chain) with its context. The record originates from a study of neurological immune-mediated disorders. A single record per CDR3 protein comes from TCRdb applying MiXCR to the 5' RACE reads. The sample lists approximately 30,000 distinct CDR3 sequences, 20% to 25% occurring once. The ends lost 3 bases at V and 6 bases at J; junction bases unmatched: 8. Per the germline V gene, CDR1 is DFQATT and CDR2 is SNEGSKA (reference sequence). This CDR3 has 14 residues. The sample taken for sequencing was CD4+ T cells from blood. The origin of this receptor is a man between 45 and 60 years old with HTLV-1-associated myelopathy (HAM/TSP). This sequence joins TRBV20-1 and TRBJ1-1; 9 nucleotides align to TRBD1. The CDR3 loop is CSARGQGDWAEAFF. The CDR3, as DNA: TGCAGTGCTAGGGGACAGGGAGATTGGGCTGAAGCTTTCTTT.